Reported below is one TCR beta chain. Its antigen is still unknown. The data stem from a study of OX40 agonist ivuxolimab in advanced cancers. Looking at the study overall: One patient with hepatocellular carcinoma and two with cutaneous melanoma, three in all, had partial responses. Study conclusions and caveats: What antigens the expanded peripheral T cells recognized was never established.

CDR3 length equals 14 residues. The germline CDR1 and CDR2 sequences are SGHRS and YFSETQ. After removal of 4 bases from V and 2 bases from J, the junction contained 3 bases not matched to a gene. Assay used: immunoSEQ multiplex PCR; TCRdb lists only in-frame clones, some missing. The table includes 70,000 or so clones, 80% to 95% detected once. The rearrangement joins TRBV5-1 to TRBJ2-7; 10 bases agree with TRBD2. This TCR was sampled from an adult with an advanced solid tumor such as melanoma, head and neck, liver or kidney cancer. Sample: CD4+ or CD8+ T cells sorted from blood, taken in a trial of the OX40 agonist ivuxolimab. The CDR3 nucleotides are TGCGCCAGCAGCGAGCGGGGGGGCCCCTACGAGCAGTACTTC. As protein: CASSERGGPYEQYF. The full variable domain, rest sourced from reference TRBV5-1 and TRBJ2-7, is KAGVTQTPRYLIKTRGQQVTLSCSPISGHRSVSWYQQTPGQGLQFLFEYFSETQRNKGNFPGRFSGRQFSNSRSEMNVSTLELGDSALYLCASSERGGPYEQYFGPGTRLTVT.